This entry concerns a single TCR beta chain. This may be a read error: a much more frequent sequence differs by one nucleotide. This same CDR3 is encoded by further DNA sequences in the sample. Trimming pared 1 base from V and 1 base from J, leaving 4 bases between. The CDR3 totals 13 residues. Germline CDR1 is SGHTA and CDR2 is FQGNSA. The source of the sample is a study of blood T cell repertoires in COVID-19. Study information: Sites across the United States, Italy and Spain contributed samples from acute and convalescent COVID-19.

In the original analysis: How many nucleated cells were present was estimated from reference gene primer amplification. TCRdb keeps only in-frame clones here, not all; method: immunoSEQ multiplex PCR. V, J and clone size are taken as reported in that table, and D and trimming were inferred from the DNA itself. The data contain 220,000 or so clones, about 88% of them seen just once; the ten biggest clones take up 2.9%. The chain joins TRBV7-2 to TRBJ1-1; D is unresolved. This TCR came from a middle-aged man who had recovered from COVID-19. Material: peripheral blood. Written as DNA, the CDR3 is TGTGCCAGCAGCTTAGGACAGAACACTGAAGCTTTCTTT. This sequence encodes CASSLGQNTEAFF.